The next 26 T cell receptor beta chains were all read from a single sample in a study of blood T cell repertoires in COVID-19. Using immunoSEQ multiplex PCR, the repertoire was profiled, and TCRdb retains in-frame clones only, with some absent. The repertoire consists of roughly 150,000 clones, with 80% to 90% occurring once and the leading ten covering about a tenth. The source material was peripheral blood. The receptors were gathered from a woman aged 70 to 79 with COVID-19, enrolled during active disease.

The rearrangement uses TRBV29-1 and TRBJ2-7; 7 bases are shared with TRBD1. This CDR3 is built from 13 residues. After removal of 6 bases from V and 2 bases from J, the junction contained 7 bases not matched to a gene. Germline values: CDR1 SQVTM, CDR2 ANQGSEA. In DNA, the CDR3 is TGCAGCGTCCCCTCGGGACAGCCCTACGAGCAGTACTTC. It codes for CSVPSGQPYEQYF.

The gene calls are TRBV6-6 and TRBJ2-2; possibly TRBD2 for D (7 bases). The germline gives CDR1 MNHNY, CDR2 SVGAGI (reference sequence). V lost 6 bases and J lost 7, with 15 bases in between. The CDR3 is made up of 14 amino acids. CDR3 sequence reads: CASRGGGAVGELFF. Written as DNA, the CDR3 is TGTGCCAGCAGAGGAGGGGGGGCCGTCGGGGAGCTGTTTTTT.

The CDR3 spells CASSLAARLAGGTDTQYF. The CDR3 DNA reads as TGTGCCAGCAGCTTAGCGGCCCGACTAGCGGGGGGCACAGATACGCAGTATTTT. J is TRBJ2-3 and V is TRBV7-9; 12 bases are a match to TRBD2. CDR3 length: 18 amino acids. Per germline, CDR1 SEHNR and CDR2 FQNEAQ (reference sequence). Unmatched junction bases numbered 5, after V lost 0 bases and J lost 1 base. Drawing the rest from reference TRBV7-9 and TRBJ2-3, the complete variable domain is DTGVSQNPRHKITKRGQNVTFRCDPISEHNRLYWYRQTLGQGPEFLTYFQNEAQLEKSRLLSDRFSAERPKGSFSTLEIQRTEQGDSAMYLCASSLAARLAGGTDTQYFGPGTRLTVL.

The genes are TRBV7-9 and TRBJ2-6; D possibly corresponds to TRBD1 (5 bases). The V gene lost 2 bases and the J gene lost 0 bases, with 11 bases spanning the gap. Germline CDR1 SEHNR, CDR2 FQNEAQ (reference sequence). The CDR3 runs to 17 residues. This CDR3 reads CASSLIGASSGANVLTF. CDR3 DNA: TGTGCCAGCAGCTTAATTGGGGCTTCCTCTGGGGCCAACGTCCTGACTTTC. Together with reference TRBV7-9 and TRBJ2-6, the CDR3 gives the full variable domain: DTGVSQNPRHKITKRGQNVTFRCDPISEHNRLYWYRQTLGQGPEFLTYFQNEAQLEKSRLLSDRFSAERPKGSFSTLEIQRTEQGDSAMYLCASSLIGASSGANVLTFGAGSRLTVL.

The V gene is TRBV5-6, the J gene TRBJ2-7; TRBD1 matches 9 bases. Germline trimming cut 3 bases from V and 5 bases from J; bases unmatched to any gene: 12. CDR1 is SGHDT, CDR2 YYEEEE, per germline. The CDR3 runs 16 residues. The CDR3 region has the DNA TGTGCCAGCAGCTCCCTCTTAGGGACAGGGCTCGACGAGCAGTACTTC. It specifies CASSSLLGTGLDEQYF.

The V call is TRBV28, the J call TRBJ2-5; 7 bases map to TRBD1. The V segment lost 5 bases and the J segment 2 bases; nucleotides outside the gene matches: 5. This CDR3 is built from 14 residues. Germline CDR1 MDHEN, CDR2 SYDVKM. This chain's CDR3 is CASSTRTGQETQYF. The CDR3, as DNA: TGTGCCAGCAGTACCCGGACAGGTCAAGAGACCCAGTACTTC.

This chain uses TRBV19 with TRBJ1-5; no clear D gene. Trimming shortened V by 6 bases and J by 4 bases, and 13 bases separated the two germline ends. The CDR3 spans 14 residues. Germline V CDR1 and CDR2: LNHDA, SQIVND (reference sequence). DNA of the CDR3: TGTGCCAGTAGATTGAGTAGCGCAAATCAGCCCCAGCATTTT. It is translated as CASRLSSANQPQHF.

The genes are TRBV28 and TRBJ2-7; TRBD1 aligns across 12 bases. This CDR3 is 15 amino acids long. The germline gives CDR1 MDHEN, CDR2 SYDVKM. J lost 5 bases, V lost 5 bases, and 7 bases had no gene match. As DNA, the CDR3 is TGTGCCAGCAGTCCCGGGACAGGGGGCCGGAACGAGCAGTACTTC. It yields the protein CASSPGTGGRNEQYF. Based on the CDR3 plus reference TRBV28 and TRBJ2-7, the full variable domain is DVKVTQSSRYLVKRTGEKVFLECVQDMDHENMFWYRQDPGLGLRLIYFSYDVKMKEKGDIPEGYSVSREKKERFSLILESASTNQTSMYLCASSPGTGGRNEQYFGPGTRLTVT.

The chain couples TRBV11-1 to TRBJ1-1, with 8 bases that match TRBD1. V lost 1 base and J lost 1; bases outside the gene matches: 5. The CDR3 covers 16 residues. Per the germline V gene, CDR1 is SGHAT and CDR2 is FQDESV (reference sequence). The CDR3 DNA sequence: TGTGCCAGCAGCTTAGTTGGCGGGACAGGGAACACTGAAGCTTTCTTT. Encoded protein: CASSLVGGTGNTEAFF. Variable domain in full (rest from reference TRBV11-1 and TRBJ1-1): EAEVAQSPRYKITEKSQAVAFWCDPISGHATLYWYRQILGQGPELLVQFQDESVVDDSQLPKDRFSAERLKGVDSTLKIQPAELGDSAMYLCASSLVGGTGNTEAFFGQGTRLTVV.

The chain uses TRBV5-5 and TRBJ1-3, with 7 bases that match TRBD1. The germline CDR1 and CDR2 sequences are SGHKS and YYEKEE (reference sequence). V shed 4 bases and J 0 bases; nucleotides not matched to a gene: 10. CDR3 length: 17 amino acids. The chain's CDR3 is CASSLLDRSFSGNTIYF. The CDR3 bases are TGTGCCAGCAGCCTACTGGACAGGTCATTCTCTGGAAACACCATATATTTT.

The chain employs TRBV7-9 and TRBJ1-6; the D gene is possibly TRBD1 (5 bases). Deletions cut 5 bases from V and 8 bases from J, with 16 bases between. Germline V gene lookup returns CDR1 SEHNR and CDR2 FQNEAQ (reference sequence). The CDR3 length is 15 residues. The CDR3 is CASSPHRLGDSPLHF. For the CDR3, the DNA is TGTGCCAGCAGCCCCCATCGTTTAGGGGATTCACCCCTCCACTTT.

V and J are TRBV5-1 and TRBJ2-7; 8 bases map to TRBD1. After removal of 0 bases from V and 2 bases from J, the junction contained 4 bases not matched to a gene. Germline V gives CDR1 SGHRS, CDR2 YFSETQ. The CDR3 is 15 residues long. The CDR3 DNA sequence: TGCGCCAGCAGCTTGGGTACAGGGGGTGCCTACGAGCAGTACTTC. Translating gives CASSLGTGGAYEQYF.

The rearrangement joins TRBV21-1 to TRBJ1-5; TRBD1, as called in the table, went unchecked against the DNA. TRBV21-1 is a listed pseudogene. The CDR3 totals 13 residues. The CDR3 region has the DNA TGTGCCAGCAGTTCTAGGGGTTATCAGCCCCAGCATTTT. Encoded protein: CASSSRGYQPQHF.

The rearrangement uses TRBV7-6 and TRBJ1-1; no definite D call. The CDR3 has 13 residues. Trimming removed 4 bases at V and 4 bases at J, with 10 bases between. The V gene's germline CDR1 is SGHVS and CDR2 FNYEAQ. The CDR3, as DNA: TGTGCCAGCAGCTCTGCCGCAGGCACTGAAGCTTTCTTT. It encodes CASSSAAGTEAFF.

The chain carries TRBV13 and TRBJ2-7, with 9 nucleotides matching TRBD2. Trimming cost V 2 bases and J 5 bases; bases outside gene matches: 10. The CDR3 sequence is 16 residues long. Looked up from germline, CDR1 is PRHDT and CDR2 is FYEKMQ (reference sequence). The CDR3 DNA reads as TGTGCCAGCAGCTTATGGCGGGGGGGACTAACGGACGAGCAGTACTTC. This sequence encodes CASSLWRGGLTDEQYF.

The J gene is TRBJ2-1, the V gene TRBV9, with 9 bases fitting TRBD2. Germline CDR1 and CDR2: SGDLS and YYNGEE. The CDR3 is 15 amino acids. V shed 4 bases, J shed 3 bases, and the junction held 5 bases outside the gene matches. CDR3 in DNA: TGTGCCAGCAGCCCTCGACTAGCGGTCTACAATGAGCAGTTCTTC. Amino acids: CASSPRLAVYNEQFF.

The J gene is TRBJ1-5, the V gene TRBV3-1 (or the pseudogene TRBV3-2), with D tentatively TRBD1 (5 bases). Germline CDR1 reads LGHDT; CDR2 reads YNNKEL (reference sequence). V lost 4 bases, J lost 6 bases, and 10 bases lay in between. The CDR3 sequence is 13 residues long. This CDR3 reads CASSPSGFQPQHF. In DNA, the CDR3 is TGTGCCAGCAGCCCCTCAGGGTTTCAGCCCCAGCATTTT.

In DNA form, the CDR3 reads TGTGCCACCAGCAGAGACAGGGGGTCAGATACGCAGTATTTT. Its translation is CATSRDRGSDTQYF. The rearrangement links TRBV15 to TRBJ2-3, with TRBD1 matching over 7 bases. Germline V gives CDR1 LNHNV, CDR2 YYDKDF (reference sequence). The V gene end was trimmed by 0 bases and the J gene end by 4 bases; junction bases not matched to a gene: 1. The CDR3 spans 14 residues.

CDR3 region: CAISQGTQQETQYF. The CDR3 DNA reads TGTGCCATCAGCCAGGGTACCCAACAAGAGACCCAGTACTTC. The chain links TRBV10-3 to TRBJ2-5; possibly TRBD1 for D (5 bases). The CDR3 contains 14 residues. Trimming cost V 6 bases and J 2 bases, with 13 bases left between them. The germline gives CDR1 ENHRY, CDR2 SYGVKD.

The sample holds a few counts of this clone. The CDR3 DNA sequence: TGTGCCACCGTGGGCACGGGACAGGACCTCTCTGGAAACACCATATATTTT. It is translated as CATVGTGQDLSGNTIYF. V and J are TRBV10-3 and TRBJ1-3; TRBD1 agrees at 8 bases. Germline V gene data show CDR1 as ENHRY and CDR2 as SYGVKD. The CDR3 length is 17 residues. Trimming removed 10 bases from V and 0 bases from J; junction bases left unmatched: 14.

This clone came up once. The chain's CDR3 is CASSRAGIEDYEQYF. The CDR3 nucleotides read TGCGCCAGCAGTCGCGCAGGGATTGAGGACTACGAGCAGTACTTC. The chain employs TRBV5-1 and TRBJ2-7; weak D call: TRBD1 (5 bases). Germline loops: CDR1 SGHRS, CDR2 YFSETQ. CDR3 length equals 15 residues. Trimming removed 5 bases from V and 3 bases from J, with 18 bases in between. Drawing the rest from reference TRBV5-1 and TRBJ2-7, the complete variable domain is KAGVTQTPRYLIKTRGQQVTLSCSPISGHRSVSWYQQTPGQGLQFLFEYFSETQRNKGNFPGRFSGRQFSNSRSEMNVSTLELGDSALYLCASSRAGIEDYEQYFGPGTRLTVT.

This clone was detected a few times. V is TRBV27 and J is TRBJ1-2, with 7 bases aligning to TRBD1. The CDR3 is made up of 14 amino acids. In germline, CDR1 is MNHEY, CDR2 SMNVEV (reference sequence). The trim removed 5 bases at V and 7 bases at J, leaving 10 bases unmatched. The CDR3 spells CASSPSSTGVGYTF. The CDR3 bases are TGTGCCAGCAGTCCATCCTCCACAGGGGTTGGCTACACCTTC.

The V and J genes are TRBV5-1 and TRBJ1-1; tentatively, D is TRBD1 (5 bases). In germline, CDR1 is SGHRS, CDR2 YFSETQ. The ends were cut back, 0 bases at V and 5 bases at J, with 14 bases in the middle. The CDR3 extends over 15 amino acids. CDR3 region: CASSLEVREGTEAFF. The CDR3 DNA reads TGCGCCAGCAGCTTGGAGGTCAGGGAGGGGACTGAAGCTTTCTTT.

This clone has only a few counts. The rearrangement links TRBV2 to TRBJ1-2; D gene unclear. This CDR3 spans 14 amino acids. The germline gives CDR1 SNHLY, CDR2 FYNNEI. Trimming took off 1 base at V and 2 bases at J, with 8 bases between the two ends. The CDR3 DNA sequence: TGTGCCAGCAGTGAAGAGAGAAAAAACTATGGCTACACCTTC. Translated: CASSEERKNYGYTF. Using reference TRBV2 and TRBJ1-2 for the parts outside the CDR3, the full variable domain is EPEVTQTPSHQVTQMGQEVILRCVPISNHLYFYWYRQILGQKVEFLVSFYNNEISEKSEIFDDQFSVERPDGSNFTLKIRSTKLEDSAMYFCASSEERKNYGYTFGSGTRLTVV.

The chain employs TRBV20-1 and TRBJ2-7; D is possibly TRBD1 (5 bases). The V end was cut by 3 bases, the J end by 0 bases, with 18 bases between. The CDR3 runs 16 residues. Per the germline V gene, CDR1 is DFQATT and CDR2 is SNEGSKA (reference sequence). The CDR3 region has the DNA TGCAGTGCTAGTTCGATCCAGGACACCTCCTCCTACGAGCAGTACTTC. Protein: CSASSIQDTSSYEQYF.

The CDR3 nucleotides are TGTGCCAGCAGCGTAGGTGGACAGGGAACAGGAAACACCATATATTTT. Translation: CASSVGGQGTGNTIYF. The chain recombines TRBV9 with TRBJ1-3, with 8 bases identical to TRBD1. Germline lookup yields CDR1 SGDLS and CDR2 YYNGEE. The CDR3 has 16 amino acids. Losses at the gene ends were 0 bases for V and 4 bases for J; bases not matched to a gene: 6.